The 7 T cell receptor beta chains reported below all come from one sample, sequenced in a study of blood T cells in healthy people across ages. Sample-barcoded 5' priming and a J-beta primer mix drove a second PCR of about 6 to 12 cycles. TCRdb ran MiXCR on the 5' RACE reads and lists one entry per CDR3 protein. The profile shows 650,000 to 800,000 distinct CDR3 sequences, over 40% of them singletons. Sequenced material: blood. The receptor set was obtained from a woman of 80 years or more in good health.

V and J are TRBV20-1 and TRBJ1-1; a weak D match, TRBD1 (5 bases). CDR1 and CDR2 from the germline V gene are DFQATT and SNEGSKA (reference sequence). This CDR3 comprises 13 residues. Trimming stripped 1 base from V and 10 bases from J, with 16 bases between. DNA of the CDR3: TGCAGTGCTAGAGCCACGCAGGGCGCCGGAGCTTTCTTT. Its protein is CSARATQGAGAFF.

This clonotype was recorded at least ten times. The gene calls are TRBV24-1 and TRBJ2-3; a weak D match, TRBD2 (6 bases). Trimming left V 1 base short and J 4 bases short, with 17 bases between. Germline V gene lookup returns CDR1 KGHDR and CDR2 SFDVKD. The CDR3 loop spans 17 amino acids. CDR3 in DNA: TGTGCCACCAGTGATTTCGGAGGGGCAAACCGGGCAGATACGCAGTATTTT. This sequence encodes CATSDFGGANRADTQYF.

V and J are TRBV7-6 and TRBJ2-3; 9 bases line up with TRBD1. Germline V gene sequence: CDR1 SGHVS, CDR2 FNYEAQ. This CDR3 is 16 amino acids long. V was clipped by 0 bases and J by 4 bases; unmatched bases: 5. The CDR3 DNA reads TGTGCCAGCAGCTTAGCGCCACAGGGGGCGGCAGATACGCAGTATTTT. As protein: CASSLAPQGAADTQYF.

This clonotype was detected only a few times. The CDR3 here is CATSDQGTVTDTQYF. DNA for the CDR3: TGTGCCACCAGTGACCAAGGGACTGTCACAGATACGCAGTATTTT. The V call is TRBV24-1, the J call TRBJ2-3, with D maybe TRBD2 (6 bases). Germline lookup yields CDR1 KGHDR and CDR2 SFDVKD. CDR3 size: 15 residues. V dropped 4 bases and J dropped 2 bases, with 12 bases sitting between them.

This clonotype was recorded a few times. J is TRBJ2-6 and V is TRBV7-6; D is unclear. With 5 bases removed from V and 0 bases from J, the gap between germline ends came to 8 bases. The CDR3 length is 15 residues. Germline CDR1 SGHVS, CDR2 FNYEAQ. Here the CDR3 reads CASSRTSSGANVLTF. In DNA, the CDR3 is TGTGCCAGCAGCCGTACCTCCTCTGGGGCCAACGTCCTGACTTTC.

Only a few counts were recorded for this clonotype. CDR3 bases: TGTGCCAGCGCCGACGGGACTAGCGGTTCAGATACGCAGTATTTT. Protein sequence: CASADGTSGSDTQYF. The gene calls are TRBV6-2 or TRBV6-3 and TRBJ2-3; 11 bases are shared with TRBD2. The CDR3 is 15 amino acids. Germline CDR1 MNHEY, CDR2 SVGEGT. The ends lost 8 bases at V and 4 bases at J; junction bases unmatched: 8.

CDR3 coding DNA: TGTGCCAGCACCCCAGGGGCGGGATCTTGGAATGAGCAGTTCTTC. Its translation: CASTPGAGSWNEQFF. The chain uses TRBV11-2 and TRBJ2-1; the D gene could be TRBD1 or TRBD2 (6 bases each). With 7 bases removed from V and 7 bases from J, the gap between germline ends came to 20 bases. Germline assignment: CDR1 SGHAT and CDR2 FQNNGV. There are 15 residues in the CDR3.